This TCR beta chain derives from a study of identical twins. Study-wide points: Invariant T cells like MAIT and iNKT could partly confound the zero-insertion analyses. Twins' excess sharing was less marked for out-of-frame beta sequences. Findings came from cross-sectional statistics, without long-term follow-up of donors.

With template switching, a universal primer site was added, and the cDNA carried unique molecular identifiers. MiXCR, run by TCRdb on the 5' RACE reads, gives a single entry per CDR3 protein. The sample carries 1.5 million to 2 million distinct CDR3 sequences, around 29% recorded once. Remarks on this clonotype: What it recognizes is unknown.

Losses at the gene ends were 4 bases for V and 4 bases for J; bases not matched to a gene: 4. CDR1 is SGDLS, CDR2 YYNGEE, per germline. This CDR3 has 14 amino acids. This clonotype originated in a newborn girl in good health. The sequencing input was cord blood. The J gene is TRBJ2-3, the V gene TRBV9; 9 bases fit TRBD2. Here the CDR3 reads CASSISSGADTQYF. In nucleotides, the CDR3 is TGTGCCAGCAGCATCTCTAGCGGGGCAGATACGCAGTATTTT. The entire variable domain, with the rest obtained from reference TRBV9 and TRBJ2-3, is as follows: DSGVTQTPKHLITATGQRVTLRCSPRSGDLSVYWYQQSLDQGLQFLIQYYNGEERAKGNILERFSAQQFPDLHSELNLSSLELGDSALYFCASSISSGADTQYFGPGTRLTVL.